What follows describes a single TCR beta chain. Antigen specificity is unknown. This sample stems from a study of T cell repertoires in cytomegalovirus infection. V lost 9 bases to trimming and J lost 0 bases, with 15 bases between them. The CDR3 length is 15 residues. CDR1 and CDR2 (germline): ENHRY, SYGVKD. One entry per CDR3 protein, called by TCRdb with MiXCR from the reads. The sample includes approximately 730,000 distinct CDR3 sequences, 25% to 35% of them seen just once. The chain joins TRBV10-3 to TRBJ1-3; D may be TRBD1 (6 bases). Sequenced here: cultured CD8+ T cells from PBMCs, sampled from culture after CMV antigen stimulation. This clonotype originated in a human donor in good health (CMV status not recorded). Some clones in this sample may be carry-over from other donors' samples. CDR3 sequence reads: CAIFTGTNSGNTIYF. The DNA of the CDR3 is TGTGCCATTTTTACAGGGACCAACTCTGGAAACACCATATATTTT.